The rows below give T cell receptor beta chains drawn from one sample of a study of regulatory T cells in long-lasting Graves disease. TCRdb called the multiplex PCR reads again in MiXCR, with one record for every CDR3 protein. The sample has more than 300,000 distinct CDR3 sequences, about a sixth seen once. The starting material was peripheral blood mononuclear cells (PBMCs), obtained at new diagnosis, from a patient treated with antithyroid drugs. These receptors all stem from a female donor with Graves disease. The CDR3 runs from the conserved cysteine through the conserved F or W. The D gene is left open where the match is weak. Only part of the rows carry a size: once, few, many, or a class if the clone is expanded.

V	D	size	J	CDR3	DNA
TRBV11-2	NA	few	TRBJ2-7	CASSFPSGGGPYEQYF	TGTGCCAGCAGCTTTCCCTCCGGAGGGGGCCCCTACGAGCAGTACTTC
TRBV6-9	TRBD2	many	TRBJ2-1	CASSYRTSTDEQFF	TGTGCCAGCAGTTACCGGACTAGTACTGATGAGCAGTTCTTC
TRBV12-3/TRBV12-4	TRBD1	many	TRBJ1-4	CASSLGQHGEKLFF	TGTGCCAGCAGTTTGGGACAGCATGGTGAAAAACTGTTTTTT
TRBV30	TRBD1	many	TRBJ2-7	CASRQGSSYEQYF	TGTGCTTCTCGACAGGGCAGCTCCTACGAGCAGTACTTC
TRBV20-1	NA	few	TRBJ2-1	CSARDISALSRNEQFF	TGCAGTGCTAGAGATATATCGGCACTATCGCGCAATGAGCAGTTCTTC
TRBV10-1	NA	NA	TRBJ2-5	CASSVPGEETQYF	TGCGCCAGCAGTGTTCCAGGGGAAGAGACCCAGTACTTC
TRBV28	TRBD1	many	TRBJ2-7	CASSLFPGTDRGEQYF	TGTGCCAGCAGTTTATTCCCGGGGACAGACCGGGGCGAGCAGTACTTC
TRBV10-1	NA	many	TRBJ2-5	CASSGGFSQETQYF	TGCGCCAGCAGTGGTGGGTTCTCCCAAGAGACCCAGTACTTC
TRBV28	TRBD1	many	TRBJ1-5	CASSFQGQANQPQHF	TGTGCCAGCAGTTTTCAAGGACAGGCAAATCAGCCCCAGCATTTT
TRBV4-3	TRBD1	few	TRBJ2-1	CASSQDRSQGAYNEQFF	TGCGCCAGCAGCCAAGATCGTTCACAGGGGGCCTACAATGAGCAGTTCTTC
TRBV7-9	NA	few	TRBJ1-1	CASSPPGQSEAFF	TGTGCCAGCAGCCCCCCGGGGCAATCTGAAGCTTTCTTT
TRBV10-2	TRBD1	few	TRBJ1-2	CASGQGFNYGYTF	TGCGCCAGCGGACAGGGGTTCAACTATGGCTACACCTTC
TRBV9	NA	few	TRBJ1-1	CASSEQAGPEAFF	TGTGCCAGCAGCGAGCAAGCGGGACCCGAAGCTTTCTTT
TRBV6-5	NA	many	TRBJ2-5	CASSSPQRAGETQYF	TGTGCCAGCAGTTCTCCCCAAAGGGCGGGAGAGACCCAGTACTTC
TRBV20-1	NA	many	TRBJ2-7	CSASRTDDDEQYF	TGCAGTGCTAGCCGGACAGACGACGACGAGCAGTACTTC
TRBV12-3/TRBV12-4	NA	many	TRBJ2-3	CASSFRATSTDTQYF	TGTGCCAGCAGTTTCCGAGCTACTAGCACAGATACGCAGTATTTT
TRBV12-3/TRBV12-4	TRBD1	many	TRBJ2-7	CASSFIGQGPSYEQYF	TGTGCCAGCAGTTTTATAGGACAGGGACCCTCCTACGAGCAGTACTTC
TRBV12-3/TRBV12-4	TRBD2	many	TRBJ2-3	CASSGRTSDPEEEADTQYF	TGTGCCAGCAGTGGGCGGACTAGCGACCCGGAGGAGGAAGCAGATACGCAGTATTTT
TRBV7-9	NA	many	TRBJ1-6	CASSLNSPLHF	TGTGCCAGCAGCTTGAATTCACCCCTCCACTTT
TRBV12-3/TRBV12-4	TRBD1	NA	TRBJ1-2	CASSVQGANYGYTF	TGTGCCAGCAGTGTACAGGGGGCAAACTATGGCTACACCTTC
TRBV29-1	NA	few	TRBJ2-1	CSVERGAGDNEQFF	TGCAGCGTTGAAAGGGGGGCCGGGGACAATGAGCAGTTCTTC
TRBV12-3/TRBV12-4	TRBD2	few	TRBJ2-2	CASSLGAGYTGELFF	TGTGCCAGCAGCCTGGGAGCGGGGTACACCGGGGAGCTGTTTTTT
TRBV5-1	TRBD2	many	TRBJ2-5	CASSLATSGGAGIQTQYF	TGCGCCAGCAGCTTGGCAACTAGCGGGGGGGCCGGCATTCAGACCCAGTACTTC
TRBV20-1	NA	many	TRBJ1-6	CSASKTRQVGKESPLHF	TGCAGTGCTAGCAAAACTCGACAGGTGGGGAAGGAATCACCCCTCCACTTT
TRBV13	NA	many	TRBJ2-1	CASSLVRSGPRYTEQFF	TGTGCCAGCAGCTTAGTAAGGAGCGGCCCACGCTACACGGAGCAGTTCTTC
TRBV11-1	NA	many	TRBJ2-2	CASSFTGNTGELFF	TGTGCCAGCAGCTTCACAGGGAACACCGGGGAGCTGTTTTTT
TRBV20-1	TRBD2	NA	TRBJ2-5	CSALQRGTSGETQYF	TGCAGTGCTCTACAGCGGGGGACCTCCGGAGAGACCCAGTACTTC
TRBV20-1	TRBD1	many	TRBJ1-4	CSARTPLGTGSGEKLFF	TGCAGTGCTAGGACACCGCTTGGGACAGGGAGTGGTGAAAAACTGTTTTTT
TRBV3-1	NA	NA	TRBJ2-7	CASSQERNEQYF	TGTGCCAGCAGCCAAGAGAGGAACGAGCAGTACTTC
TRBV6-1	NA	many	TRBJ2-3	CASSDMATQYF	TGTGCCAGCAGTGACATGGCTACGCAGTATTTT
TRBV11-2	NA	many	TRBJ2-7	CASSLFPARSGYEQYF	TGTGCCAGCAGCTTATTCCCCGCGAGGAGTGGCTACGAGCAGTACTTC
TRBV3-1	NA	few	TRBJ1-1	CASSQSSSGRGFWDTEAFF	TGTGCCAGCAGCCAATCATCGTCAGGACGCGGATTTTGGGACACTGAAGCTTTCTTT
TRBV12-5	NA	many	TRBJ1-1	CASGSDRHTEAFF	TGTGCTAGTGGTTCTGACAGACACACTGAAGCTTTCTTT
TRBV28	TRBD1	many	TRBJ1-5	CASSPTGRNQPQHF	TGTGCCAGCAGCCCGACAGGGCGCAATCAGCCCCAGCATTTT
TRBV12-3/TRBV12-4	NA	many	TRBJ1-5	CASSSGDQPQHF	TGTGCCAGCAGTTCAGGAGATCAGCCCCAGCATTTT
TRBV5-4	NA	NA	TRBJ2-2	CAGRNLDLATGELFF	TGTGCCGGCCGAAATTTGGACTTGGCCACCGGGGAGCTGTTTTTT
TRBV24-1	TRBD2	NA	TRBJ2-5	CATSDPGLAGVETQYF	TGTGCCACCAGTGACCCCGGACTAGCGGGAGTAGAGACCCAGTACTTC
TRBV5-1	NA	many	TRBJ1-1	CASSLADTLNTEAFF	TGCGCCAGCAGCTTGGCCGACACGTTGAACACTGAAGCTTTCTTT
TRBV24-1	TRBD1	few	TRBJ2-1	CATSETGHYNEQFF	TGTGCCACCAGTGAGACAGGGCACTACAATGAGCAGTTCTTC
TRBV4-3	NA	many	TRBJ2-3	CASSQELIGPDTQYF	TGCGCCAGCAGCCAAGAGTTGATCGGCCCAGATACGCAGTATTTT
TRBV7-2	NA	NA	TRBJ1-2	CASSWGDFVDGYTF	TGTGCCAGCAGCTGGGGGGACTTCGTGGATGGCTACACCTTC
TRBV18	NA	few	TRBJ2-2	CASSPEGDTGELFF	TGTGCCAGCTCACCAGAGGGGGACACCGGGGAGCTGTTTTTT
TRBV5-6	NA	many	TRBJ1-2	CASSLGMSYGYTF	TGTGCCAGCAGCTTGGGAATGTCCTATGGCTACACCTTC
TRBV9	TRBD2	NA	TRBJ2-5	CASSVGTSGGQEETQYF	TGTGCCAGCAGCGTAGGAACTAGCGGGGGGCAGGAAGAGACCCAGTACTTC
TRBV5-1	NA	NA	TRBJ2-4	CASSYLTEGKNIQYF	TGCGCCAGCAGCTACCTGACGGAGGGGAAAAACATTCAGTACTTC
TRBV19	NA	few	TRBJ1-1	CASSPTGSVNTEAFF	TGTGCCAGTAGTCCCACAGGGAGTGTGAACACTGAAGCTTTCTTT
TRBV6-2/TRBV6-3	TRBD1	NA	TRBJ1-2	CASSAWGQGGYTF	TGTGCCAGCAGTGCCTGGGGACAGGGTGGCTACACCTTC
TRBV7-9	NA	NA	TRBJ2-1	CASSFSQNNEQFF	TGTGCCAGCAGCTTCAGTCAGAACAATGAGCAGTTCTTC
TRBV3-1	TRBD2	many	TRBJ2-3	CASSQDFLAGASTDTQYF	TGTGCCAGCAGCCAAGATTTCCTAGCGGGGGCGAGCACAGATACGCAGTATTTT
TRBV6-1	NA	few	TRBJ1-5	CASTLLQGLRNQPQHF	TGTGCCAGCACCTTACTTCAGGGTTTGAGAAATCAGCCCCAGCATTTT
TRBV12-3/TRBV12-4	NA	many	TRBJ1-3	CASSLQGTGNTIYF	TGTGCCAGCAGTTTACAGGGAACTGGAAACACCATATATTTT
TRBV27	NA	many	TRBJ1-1	CASIGHGAFF	TGTGCCAGCATTGGTCACGGAGCTTTCTTT
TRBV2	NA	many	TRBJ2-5	CASSVEQETQYF	TGTGCCAGCAGCGTCGAACAAGAGACCCAGTACTTC
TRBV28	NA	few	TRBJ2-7	CASSLSPSGEQYF	TGTGCCAGCAGTCTCTCCCCCTCTGGGGAGCAGTACTTC